The 9 T cell receptor beta chains below were found in one sample sequenced in a study of T cells after yellow fever vaccination. In TCRdb, the 5' RACE reads were re-called with MiXCR into one record per CDR3 protein. The repertoire holds approximately 550,000 distinct CDR3 sequences, roughly 14% seen once, with about 14% in the top ten. Specimen: PBMCs, collected on the day of the yellow fever booster vaccination. The receptors originated from a man aged 25 to 45 who received the YFV17D yellow fever vaccine.

This chain links TRBV4-3 with TRBJ2-7; TRBD2 aligns across 9 bases. V lost 0 bases to trimming and J lost 9 bases; unmatched junction nucleotides: 12. The germline gives CDR1 LGHNA, CDR2 YSLEER. This CDR3 contains 16 residues. The CDR3 region has the DNA TGCGCCAGCAGCCAAGATCAAGCGGCGGGGGGGGCCTTGCAGTACTTC. This translates into CASSQDQAAGGALQYF.

Ten or more counts support this clonotype. The J gene is TRBJ2-1, the V gene TRBV5-1, with 12 bases identical to TRBD2. Unmatched junction bases numbered 6, after V lost 2 bases and J lost 9 bases. The CDR3 consists of 15 residues. Per germline, CDR1 SGHRS and CDR2 YFSETQ. CDR3 bases: TGCGCCAGCAGCTTTTTGACTAGCGGGAGTGGTGAGCAGTTCTTC. Encoded protein: CASSFLTSGSGEQFF.

V and J are TRBV6-1 and TRBJ2-7, with TRBD2 identical over 7 bases. CDR1 is MNHNS, CDR2 SASEGT, per germline. The CDR3 contains 16 residues. The trim removed 8 bases at V and 2 bases at J, leaving 15 bases unmatched. The CDR3 here is CASGGSGKARTYEQYF. In DNA, the CDR3 is TGTGCCAGCGGTGGAAGCGGGAAAGCCCGTACCTACGAGCAGTACTTC.

This clonotype was picked up a small number of times. The V and J genes are TRBV6-1 and TRBJ2-2, with D perhaps matching TRBD1 (6 bases). This CDR3 is built from 14 residues. CDR1 and CDR2 (germline): MNHNS, SASEGT. Trimming pared 6 bases from V and 5 bases from J, leaving 13 bases between. CDR3 loop: CASRFYDRTGELFF. In DNA form, the CDR3 reads TGTGCCAGCAGATTCTATGACAGGACCGGGGAGCTGTTTTTT.

Only a few counts were recorded for this clonotype. This sequence joins TRBV7-2 and TRBJ2-5; D might be TRBD1 (6 bases). The ends were cut back, 1 base at V and 9 bases at J, with 15 bases in the middle. This CDR3 region has 14 residues. Germline-derived CDR1 and CDR2 are SGHTA and FQGNSA. Written as DNA, the CDR3 is TGTGCCAGCAGCTTAGGACTCGAGCAGGGGCCCCAGTACTTC. It specifies CASSLGLEQGPQYF.

Turning to this clonotype: A read error may produce the germline difference seen at one junction end. The chain links TRBV2 to TRBJ2-1; 9 bases are shared with TRBD2. The CDR3 has 13 amino acids. Per the germline V gene, CDR1 is SNHLY and CDR2 is FYNNEI. This CDR3 is CASSERGLAEPFF. The CDR3 DNA reads as TGTGCCAGCAGTGAGCGGGGACTAGCTGAGCCGTTCTTC.

This clonotype was picked up a small number of times. This chain joins TRBV20-1 and TRBJ2-1; D not certain. This CDR3 has 14 amino acids. Germline V gives CDR1 DFQATT, CDR2 SNEGSKA (reference sequence). V was trimmed by 4 bases and J by 4 bases, leaving 14 bases between them. The CDR3 sequence is CSATTEKPYNEQFF. CDR3 coding DNA: TGCAGTGCTACTACGGAGAAGCCTTACAATGAGCAGTTCTTC.

J is TRBJ2-1 and V is TRBV12-3 or TRBV12-4; 10 nucleotides agree with TRBD1. J was trimmed by 0 bases and V by 5 bases; bases with no gene match: 1. CDR3 size: 15 residues. The CDR3, as DNA: TGTGCCAGCAGTGACAGGGGGCACTCCTACAATGAGCAGTTCTTC. Translation gives CASSDRGHSYNEQFF.

V and J are TRBV6-5 and TRBJ1-1; no clear D. Trimming stripped 5 bases from V and 7 bases from J, with 11 bases between. This CDR3 has 12 amino acids. Per germline, CDR1 MNHEY and CDR2 SVGAGI. This CDR3 reads CASSTGVLEAFF. CDR3 bases: TGTGCCAGCAGTACTGGGGTGCTTGAAGCTTTCTTT.